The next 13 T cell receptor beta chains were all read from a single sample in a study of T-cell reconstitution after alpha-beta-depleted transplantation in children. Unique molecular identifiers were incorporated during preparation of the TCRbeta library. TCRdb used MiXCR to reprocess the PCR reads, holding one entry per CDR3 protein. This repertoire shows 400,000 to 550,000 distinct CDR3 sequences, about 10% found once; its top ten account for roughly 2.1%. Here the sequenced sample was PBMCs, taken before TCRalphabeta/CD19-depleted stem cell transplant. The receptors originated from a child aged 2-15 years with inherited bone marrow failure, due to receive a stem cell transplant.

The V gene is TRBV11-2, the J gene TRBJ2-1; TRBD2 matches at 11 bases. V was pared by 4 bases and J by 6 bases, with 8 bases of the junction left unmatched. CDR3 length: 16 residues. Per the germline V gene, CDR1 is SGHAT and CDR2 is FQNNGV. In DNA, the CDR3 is TGTGCCAGCAGCTCGCTACTAGCGGGAGCTCGCAATGAGCAGTTCTTC. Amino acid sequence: CASSSLLAGARNEQFF.

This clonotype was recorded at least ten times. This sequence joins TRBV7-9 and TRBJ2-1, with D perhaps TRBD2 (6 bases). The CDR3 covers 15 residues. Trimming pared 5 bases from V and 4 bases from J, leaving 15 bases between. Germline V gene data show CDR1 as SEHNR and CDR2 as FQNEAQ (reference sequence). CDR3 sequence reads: CASSPPAGPYNEQFF. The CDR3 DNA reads TGTGCCAGCAGCCCCCCGGCGGGGCCGTACAATGAGCAGTTCTTC.

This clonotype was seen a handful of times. The CDR3 is CASSFEASGPYNEQFF. The DNA of the CDR3 is TGTGCCAGCAGTTTTGAGGCTAGCGGACCCTACAATGAGCAGTTCTTC. The rearrangement uses TRBV28 and TRBJ2-1; TRBD2 matches at 7 bases. From germline, CDR1 is MDHEN and CDR2 SYDVKM. V shed 3 bases, J shed 2 bases, and the junction held 7 bases outside the gene matches. The CDR3 sequence is 16 residues long.

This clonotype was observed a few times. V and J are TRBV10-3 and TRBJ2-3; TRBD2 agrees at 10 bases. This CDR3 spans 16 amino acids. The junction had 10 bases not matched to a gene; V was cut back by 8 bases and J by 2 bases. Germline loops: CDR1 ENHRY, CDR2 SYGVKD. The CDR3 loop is CAIGEVAGGSTDTQYF. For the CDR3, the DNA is TGTGCCATCGGAGAGGTAGCGGGAGGTTCCACAGATACGCAGTATTTT.

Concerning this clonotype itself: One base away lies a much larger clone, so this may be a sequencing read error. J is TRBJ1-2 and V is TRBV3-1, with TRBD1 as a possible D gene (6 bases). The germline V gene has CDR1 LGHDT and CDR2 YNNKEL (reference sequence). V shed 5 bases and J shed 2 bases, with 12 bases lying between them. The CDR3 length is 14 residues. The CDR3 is CASSTSTGNYGYTF. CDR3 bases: TGTGCCAGCAGCACATCGACAGGCAACTATGGCTACACCTTC.

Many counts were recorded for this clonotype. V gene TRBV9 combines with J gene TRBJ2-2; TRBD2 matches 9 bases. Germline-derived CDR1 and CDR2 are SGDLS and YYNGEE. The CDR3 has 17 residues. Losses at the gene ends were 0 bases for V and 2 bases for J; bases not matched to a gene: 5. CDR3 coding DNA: TGTGCCAGCAGCGTAGGTGGGCTAGCGGGAAACACCGGGGAGCTGTTTTTT. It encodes CASSVGGLAGNTGELFF.

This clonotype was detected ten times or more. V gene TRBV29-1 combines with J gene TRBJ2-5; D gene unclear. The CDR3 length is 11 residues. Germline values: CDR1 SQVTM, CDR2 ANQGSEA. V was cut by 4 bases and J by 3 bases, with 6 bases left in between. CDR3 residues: CSVAKEETQYF. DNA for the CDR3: TGCAGCGTTGCTAAAGAAGAGACCCAGTACTTC.

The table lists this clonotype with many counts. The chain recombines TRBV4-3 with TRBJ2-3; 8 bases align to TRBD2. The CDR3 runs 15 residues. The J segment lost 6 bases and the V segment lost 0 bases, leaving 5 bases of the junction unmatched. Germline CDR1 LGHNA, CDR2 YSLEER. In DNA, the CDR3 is TGCGCCAGCAGCCAAGAGGGAGCGGGAGTGGATACGCAGTATTTT. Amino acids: CASSQEGAGVDTQYF.

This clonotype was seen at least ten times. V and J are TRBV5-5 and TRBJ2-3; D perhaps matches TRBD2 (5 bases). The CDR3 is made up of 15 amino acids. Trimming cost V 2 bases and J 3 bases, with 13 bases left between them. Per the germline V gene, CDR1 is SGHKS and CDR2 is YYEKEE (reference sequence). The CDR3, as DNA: TGTGCCAGCAGCTTTCCCCGAACGGGAACAGATACGCAGTATTTT. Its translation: CASSFPRTGTDTQYF.

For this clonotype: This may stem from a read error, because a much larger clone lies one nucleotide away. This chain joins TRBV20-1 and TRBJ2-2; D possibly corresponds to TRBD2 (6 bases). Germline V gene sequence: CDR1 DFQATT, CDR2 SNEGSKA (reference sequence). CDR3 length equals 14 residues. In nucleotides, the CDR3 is TGCAGTGCCAGGAGGGGAATCAACACCGGGGAGCTGATTTTT. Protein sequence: CSARRGINTGELIF.

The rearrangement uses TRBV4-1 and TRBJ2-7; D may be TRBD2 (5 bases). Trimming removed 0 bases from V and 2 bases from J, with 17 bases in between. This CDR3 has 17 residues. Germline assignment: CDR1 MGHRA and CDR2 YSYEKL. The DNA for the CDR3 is TGCGCCAGCAGCCAAGATCGAACACCGACACTAGCCTACGAGCAGTACTTC. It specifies CASSQDRTPTLAYEQYF.

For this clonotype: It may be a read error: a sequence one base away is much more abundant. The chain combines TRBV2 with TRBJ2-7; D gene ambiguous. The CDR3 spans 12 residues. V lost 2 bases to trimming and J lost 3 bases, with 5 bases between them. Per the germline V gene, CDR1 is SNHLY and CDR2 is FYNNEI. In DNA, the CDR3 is TGTGCCAGCAGTGAACTGGGCTACGAGCAGTACTTC. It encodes CASSELGYEQYF.

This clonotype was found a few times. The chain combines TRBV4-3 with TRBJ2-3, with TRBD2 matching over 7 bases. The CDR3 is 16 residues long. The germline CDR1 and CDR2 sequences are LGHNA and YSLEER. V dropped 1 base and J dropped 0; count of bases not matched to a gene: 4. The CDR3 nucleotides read TGCGCCAGCAGCCAAGCCCCGGGGGGAAGCACAGATACGCAGTATTTT. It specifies CASSQAPGGSTDTQYF.